The present entry profiles one T cell receptor (beta chain) with its context. Its antigen is currently unknown. The data are from a study of T cells in localized non-small cell lung cancer. Study-level results: One tumor region alone was sequenced, and heterogeneity therefore remains possible.

Repertoires were generated with immunoSEQ multiplex PCR, while TCRdb's copy carries only in-frame clones and drops some. The data contain 25,000 to 35,000 clones, roughly nine tenths of them singletons. This clonotype was obtained from a man aged 35-75 years with stage II lung adenocarcinoma. The input for sequencing was PBMCs, taken before any cancer treatment.

The CDR3 nucleotides read TGTGCCAGCAGCTTTCGGGGATCCTACGAGCAGTACTTC. Encoded protein: CASSFRGSYEQYF. The chain couples TRBV5-4 to TRBJ2-7; D may be TRBD2 (5 bases). The germline V gene encodes CDR1 SGHNT and CDR2 YYREEE (reference sequence). The CDR3 sequence is 13 residues long. Trimming pared 2 bases from V and 1 base from J, leaving 7 bases between.